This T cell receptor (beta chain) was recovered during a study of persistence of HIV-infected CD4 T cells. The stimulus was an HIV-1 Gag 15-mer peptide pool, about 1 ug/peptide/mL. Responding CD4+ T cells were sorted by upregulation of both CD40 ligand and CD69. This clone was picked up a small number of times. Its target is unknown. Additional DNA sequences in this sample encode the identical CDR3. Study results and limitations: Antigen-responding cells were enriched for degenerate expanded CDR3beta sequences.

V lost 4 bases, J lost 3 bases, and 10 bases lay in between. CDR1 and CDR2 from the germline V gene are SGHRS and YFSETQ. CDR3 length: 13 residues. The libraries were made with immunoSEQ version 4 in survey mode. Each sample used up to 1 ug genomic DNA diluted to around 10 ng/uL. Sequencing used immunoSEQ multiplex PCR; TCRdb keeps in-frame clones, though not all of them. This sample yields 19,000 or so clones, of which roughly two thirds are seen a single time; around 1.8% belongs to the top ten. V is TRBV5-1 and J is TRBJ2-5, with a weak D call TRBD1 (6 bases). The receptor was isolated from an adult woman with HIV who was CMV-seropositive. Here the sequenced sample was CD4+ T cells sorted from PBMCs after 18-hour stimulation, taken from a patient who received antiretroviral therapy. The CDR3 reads CASSRQAEETQYF. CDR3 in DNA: TGCGCCAGCAGCCGACAGGCGGAAGAGACCCAGTACTTC.